One and the same sample provided the 7 T cell receptor beta chains below, sequenced in a study of T cells in Graves' hyperthyroidism and ophthalmopathy. The TCR beta CDR3 regions underwent amplification using RNA transcripts as the source. The TCR CDR3 first-round RT-PCR relied on the HTBI primer set. In TCRdb, the multiplex PCR reads were re-called with MiXCR into one record per CDR3 protein. The profile shows a few hundred thousand distinct CDR3 sequences, more than 12% of them singletons. Sequencing was performed on blood. The receptor set was obtained from a woman younger than 45 with Graves' ophthalmopathy.

This clonotype occurred many times. J is TRBJ1-2 and V is TRBV24-1; D not certain. The CDR3 consists of 15 residues. The germline V gene encodes CDR1 KGHDR and CDR2 SFDVKD. Trimming stripped 8 bases from V and 1 base from J, with 16 bases between. The CDR3 DNA reads TGTGCCACCAACGGGCTAGCCAGAGTTAACTATGGCTACACCTTC. This encodes CATNGLARVNYGYTF.

This clonotype was detected many times. The gene calls are TRBV12-3 or TRBV12-4 and TRBJ2-7; D perhaps matches TRBD2 (5 bases). The CDR3 totals 16 residues. The V end was cut by 1 base, the J end by 7 bases, with 20 bases between. Here the CDR3 DNA reads TGTGCCAGCAGTTTAGACGCCTCGGGGTACGTGAGGGAGCAGTACTTC. It yields the protein CASSLDASGYVREQYF.

The chain joins TRBV6-9 to TRBJ2-7, with D tentatively TRBD1 or TRBD2 (5 bases each). The CDR3 runs 15 residues. Germline CDR1 is MNHGY and CDR2 is SVAAGI. V dropped 3 bases and J dropped 2 bases, with 14 bases sitting between them. CDR3 nucleotide sequence: TGTGCCAGCAGTTACGGGGCTATCGGAACCTACGAGCAGTACTTC. Residues: CASSYGAIGTYEQYF.

V is TRBV20-1 and J is TRBJ1-5; D is uncertain. With 3 bases removed from V and 5 bases from J, the gap between germline ends came to 26 bases. Germline-derived CDR1 and CDR2 are DFQATT and SNEGSKA (reference sequence). The CDR3 length is 18 residues. CDR3 residues: CSASIHLLGRLNYQPQHF. CDR3 nucleotides: TGCAGTGCTAGTATCCATCTTTTAGGGCGGCTAAATTATCAGCCCCAGCATTTT.

This clonotype was seen at least ten times. V is TRBV11-2 and J is TRBJ2-7; no definite D call. This CDR3 has 14 amino acids. Trimming removed 5 bases at V and 6 bases at J, with 17 bases between. Germline CDR1 SGHAT, CDR2 FQNNGV. The CDR3 DNA reads as TGTGCCAGCAGCCCCGACTCCCGTGCCGTCGAGCAGTACTTC. Residues: CASSPDSRAVEQYF.

This clonotype appeared many times. This rearrangement joins TRBV7-8 to TRBJ2-5; 7 bases fit TRBD1. The ends lost 3 bases at V and 2 bases at J; junction bases unmatched: 6. The CDR3 sequence is 15 residues long. The V gene's germline CDR1 is SGHVS and CDR2 FQNEAQ. The CDR3 bases are TGTGCCAGCAGCTTGACAGGGAACCTGCAAGAGACCCAGTACTTC. It specifies CASSLTGNLQETQYF.

The sample holds many counts of this clonotype. The V and J genes are TRBV11-2 and TRBJ2-3, with 13 bases identical to TRBD2. The CDR3 spans 17 residues. CDR1 and CDR2 from the germline V gene are SGHAT and FQNNGV. V trimming: 4 bases; J trimming: 0 bases; junction bases outside the gene matches: 4. CDR3 sequence: CASSWGTSGTSTDTQYF. The DNA of the CDR3 is TGTGCCAGCAGCTGGGGGACTAGCGGGACTAGCACAGATACGCAGTATTTT.